A selection of T cell receptor beta chains follows, all from one sample in a study of blood T cell repertoires in COVID-19. The repertoire was sequenced with immunoSEQ multiplex PCR; TCRdb's copy has only in-frame clones and lacks some. Altogether roughly 340,000 clones are present, 80% to 90% being singletons, with the ten largest covering around 1%. The sample comprised PBMCs or T cells enriched from blood (not recorded which). These receptors came from a man between 18 and 29 years old who had recovered from COVID-19. CDR3s include the opening cysteine and the closing phenylalanine or tryptophan. The order of the fields is D gene, J gene, V gene, CDR3 length, clone size, CDR3 protein, CDR3 DNA. The D gene is left open where the match is weak. Clone size is not always given. Where it is, it says once, few, many or a class for expanded clones.

>TRBD1|TRBJ1-1|TRBV28|14|NA
CASSSGQGWTEAFF
TGTGCCAGCAGTTCCGGACAGGGTTGGACTGAAGCTTTCTTT
>TRBD1|TRBJ1-6|TRBV11-2|14|NA
CASSSGQANSPLHF
TGTGCCAGCAGCTCTGGACAGGCTAATTCACCCCTCCACTTT
>TRBD2|TRBJ2-1|TRBV24-1|15|NA
CATSDARTSGNEQFF
TGTGCCACCAGTGATGCTCGGACTAGCGGGAATGAGCAGTTCTTC
>NA|TRBJ2-1|TRBV25-1|13|NA
CASSFPGGYEQFF
TGTGCCAGCAGTTTTCCCGGGGGATATGAGCAGTTCTTC
>NA|TRBJ1-4|TRBV25-1|14|NA
CASREDLGAEKLFF
TGTGCCAGCAGGGAAGATTTGGGAGCCGAAAAACTGTTTTTT
>NA|TRBJ1-1|TRBV7-9|13|NA
CASSSTGTTEAFF
TGTGCCAGCAGCTCCACCGGGACAACTGAAGCTTTCTTT
>TRBD1|TRBJ2-3|TRBV19|15|NA
CASSRQGFGTDTQYF
TGTGCCAGTAGTAGACAGGGGTTCGGCACAGATACGCAGTATTTT
>NA|TRBJ1-2|TRBV6-2/TRBV6-3|12|NA
CASSYSGVGYTF
TGTGCCAGCAGTTACTCCGGGGTTGGCTACACCTTC
>TRBD1|TRBJ2-7|TRBV10-3|12|NA
CAIGDSSYEQYF
TGTGCCATCGGGGACAGCTCCTACGAGCAGTACTTC
>TRBD2|TRBJ2-1|TRBV7-6|18|NA
CASSLRTSGAKRPTEQFF
TGTGCCAGCAGCTTAAGGACTAGCGGGGCAAAGCGGCCTACTGAGCAGTTCTTC
>TRBD1|TRBJ2-7|TRBV6-5|13|NA
CASTGEINYEQYF
TGTGCCAGTACAGGGGAGATTAACTACGAGCAGTACTTC
>NA|TRBJ1-1|TRBV3-1/TRBV3-2|14|NA
CASRAAELHTEAFF
TGTGCCAGCCGCGCGGCGGAGCTCCACACTGAAGCTTTCTTT
>NA|TRBJ1-6|TRBV7-9|12|NA
CASGGNNSPLHF
TGTGCCAGCGGCGGCAACAATTCACCCCTCCACTTT
>NA|TRBJ1-4|TRBV18|12|NA
CASSPPLEKLFF
TGTGCCAGCTCACCACCATTAGAAAAACTGTTTTTT
>NA|TRBJ2-1|TRBV30|15|NA
CAWSLSPRSYNEQFF
TGTGCCTGGAGTCTGTCCCCGAGGTCCTACAATGAGCAGTTCTTC
>TRBD1|TRBJ2-7|TRBV7-9|16|NA
CASSLEWGQGFYEQYF
TGTGCCAGCAGCTTAGAATGGGGACAGGGCTTTTACGAGCAGTACTTC
>NA|TRBJ1-2|TRBV19|17|NA
CASSIDPSGTTNYGYTF
TGTGCCAGTAGTATAGATCCCTCCGGGACAACTAACTATGGCTACACCTTC
>TRBD1|TRBJ2-5|TRBV28|16|NA
CASSSQSWTGQETQYF
TGTGCCAGCAGTTCCCAGTCTTGGACAGGGCAAGAGACCCAGTACTTC
>NA|TRBJ1-3|TRBV3-1/TRBV3-2|15|once
CASSQEGVVANTIYF
TGTGCCAGCAGCCAAGAAGGGGTGGTGGCAAACACCATATATTTT
>TRBD1|TRBJ1-1|TRBV12-3/TRBV12-4|13|NA
CANGDRLNTEAFF
TGTGCCAACGGGGACAGACTGAACACTGAAGCTTTCTTT
>TRBD2|TRBJ2-1|TRBV5-4|13|NA
CASSPTTGTSEFF
TGTGCCAGCAGCCCAACAACCGGGACTAGCGAGTTCTTC
>TRBD1|TRBJ2-7|TRBV4-2|15|NA
CASSQRDRGSYEQYF
TGTGCCAGCAGCCAGCGGGACAGGGGGTCCTACGAGCAGTACTTC
>TRBD1|TRBJ2-7|TRBV18|16|NA
CASSPPLDRGTYEQYF
TGTGCCAGCTCACCACCGCTCGACAGGGGAACCTACGAGCAGTACTTC
>NA|TRBJ1-5|TRBV6-2/TRBV6-3|12|NA
CASSYLSQPQHF
TGTGCCAGCAGTTACCTATCTCAGCCCCAGCATTTT
>NA|TRBJ1-2|TRBV19|17|NA
CASSIDLAAGTRKGYTF
TGTGCCAGTAGTATAGATTTGGCAGCCGGGACACGAAAAGGCTACACCTTC
>NA|TRBJ1-2|TRBV28|11|NA
CASSSDYGYTF
TGTGCCAGCAGTTCAGACTATGGCTACACCTTC
>NA|TRBJ2-7|TRBV25-1|15|NA
CASSDGVGGPYEQYF
TGTGCCAGCAGTGACGGGGTAGGTGGCCCCTACGAGCAGTACTTC
>TRBD1|TRBJ1-4|TRBV29-1|14|NA
CSVQEVTGGGKLFF
TGCAGCGTTCAGGAGGTGACAGGGGGCGGGAAACTGTTTTTT
>NA|TRBJ2-3|TRBV6-1|14|NA
CASSEGGGTDTQYF
TGTGCCAGCAGTGAAGGAGGCGGCACAGATACGCAGTATTTT
>NA|TRBJ2-5|TRBV7-2|15|NA
CASSLSVRGGGTQYF
TGTGCCAGCAGCTTAAGTGTCAGGGGCGGGGGGACCCAGTACTTC
>TRBD1|TRBJ2-7|TRBV2|14|NA
CASLPADRGYEQYF
TGTGCCAGCCTCCCCGCGGACAGGGGATACGAGCAGTACTTC
>NA|TRBJ2-3|TRBV12-3/TRBV12-4|13|NA
CASLRTETDTQYF
TGTGCCAGCCTCCGGACAGAGACAGATACGCAGTATTTT
>TRBD2|TRBJ2-4|TRBV19|15|NA
CASSETSGGSNIQYF
TGTGCCAGTAGCGAAACTAGCGGGGGATCGAACATTCAGTACTTC
>NA|TRBJ2-7|TRBV7-8|15|NA
CASSLRRGGVYEQYF
TGTGCCAGCAGCTTAAGAAGGGGAGGCGTCTACGAGCAGTACTTC
>NA|TRBJ1-4|TRBV28|15|once
CASSSPGLTNEKLFF
TGTGCCAGCAGTTCACCGGGACTTACTAATGAAAAACTGTTTTTT
>NA|TRBJ1-6|TRBV27|17|NA
CASSLRQGSSYNSPLHF
TGTGCCAGCAGTTTAAGGCAGGGGAGCTCCTATAATTCACCCCTCCACTTT
>TRBD2|TRBJ2-1|TRBV5-6|13|NA
CASSLGTSNEQFF
TGTGCCAGCAGCCTCGGGACTAGCAATGAGCAGTTCTTC
>TRBD1|TRBJ1-5|TRBV7-9|16|NA
CASSYGQGSSNQPQHF
TGTGCCAGCAGCTACGGACAGGGAAGTAGCAATCAGCCCCAGCATTTT
>TRBD2|TRBJ2-7|TRBV7-2|18|NA
CASSHQKERGKLKDEQYF
TGTGCCAGCAGCCACCAGAAGGAGCGGGGAAAGTTGAAGGACGAGCAGTACTTC